This TCR beta chain was retrieved from a study of T cell responses to AZD1222 COVID-19 vaccine. TCRdb's table, derived via immunoSEQ multiplex PCR, lists solely in-frame clones and lacks some. The sample includes about 180,000 clones, about 90% of them seen just once. Trimming cost V 0 bases and J 3 bases, with 12 bases left between them. In germline, CDR1 is MGHRA, CDR2 YSYEKL. This CDR3 contains 16 residues. The starting material was peripheral blood, obtained 28 days after the second AZD1222 dose. V is TRBV4-1 and J is TRBJ2-4; perhaps TRBD1 as D (6 bases). The receptor was isolated from an adult who received the AZD1222 COVID-19 vaccine. In nucleotides, the CDR3 is TGCGCCAGCAGCCAAGAGGGCAGGGGAGTCAAAAACATTCAGTACTTC. Protein product: CASSQEGRGVKNIQYF.